These T cell receptor beta chains were read from a single sample in a study of T-cell memory formation after mild COVID-19. One entry per CDR3 protein, called by TCRdb with MiXCR from the 5' RACE reads. The sample includes some 450,000 distinct CDR3 sequences, roughly 18% of them seen just once. The specimen sequenced was PBMCs or a T cell subset sorted from them (not recorded which). These receptors were taken from a man between 18 and 35 years old who had mild COVID-19 (a few samples of this study predate the infection). Cell type and time point are not known. CDR3s include the opening cysteine and the closing phenylalanine or tryptophan. Each record gives: V gene, clone size, D gene, J gene, CDR3 DNA, CDR3 protein. D genes are given only for firm matches. Clone sizes are given selectively: once, few, many, or a class where the clone is expanded.

TRBV10-3,few,.,TRBJ1-3,TGTGCCATCCGGGGGGTACCTGGAAACACCATATATTTT,CAIRGVPGNTIYF
TRBV6-5,few,.,TRBJ2-1,TGTGCCAGCAGTTACTCGCACTCACCAGGGTACTCCTACAATGAGCAGTTCTTC,CASSYSHSPGYSYNEQFF
TRBV7-2,.,TRBD1,TRBJ1-2,TGTGCCGGGTACGATGGACAGGGGCTAGGCGGCTACACCTTC,CAGYDGQGLGGYTF
TRBV12-3/TRBV12-4,.,.,TRBJ1-5,TGTGCCAGCAGTCCCCTCCGTCAGCCCCAGCATTTT,CASSPLRQPQHF
TRBV12-3/TRBV12-4,.,.,TRBJ2-2,TGTGCCAGCACCAGCGACGGAAACACCGGGGAGCTGTTTTTT,CASTSDGNTGELFF
TRBV18,.,TRBD2,TRBJ2-1,TGTGCCAGCTCACCACGACTAGCGGGGGAGTCGGGTGAGCAGTTCTTC,CASSPRLAGESGEQFF
TRBV12-3/TRBV12-4,few,.,TRBJ1-1,TGTGCCAGCAGTCTCCTGCCGGGAGAAGCTTTCTTT,CASSLLPGEAFF
TRBV9,few,TRBD2,TRBJ2-3,TGTGCCAGCAGCCCCACCAGCGGGGGGCGCGCAGATACGCAGTATTTT,CASSPTSGGRADTQYF
TRBV5-6,.,TRBD1,TRBJ2-6,TGTGCCAGCAGCTTGGGGACAGGGTATTTATCTGGGGCCAACGTCCTGACTTTC,CASSLGTGYLSGANVLTF
TRBV18,.,TRBD2,TRBJ2-1,TGTGCCAGCTCGCCAGACTTTAGCGGGGGCTACGCCGCGGAGCAGTTCTTC,CASSPDFSGGYAAEQFF
TRBV29-1,.,.,TRBJ1-2,TGCAGCGTGACAGAGTATGGCTACACCTTC,CSVTEYGYTF
TRBV2,few,.,TRBJ2-7,TGTGCCAGCACCAGCCTCACCAGCTACGAGCAGTACTTC,CASTSLTSYEQYF
TRBV6-2/TRBV6-3,.,.,TRBJ2-1,TGTGCCAGCAGGAACAGGGTGTGGTCCTACAATGAGCAGTTCTTC,CASRNRVWSYNEQFF
TRBV5-1,.,TRBD2,TRBJ2-3,TGCGCCAGCAGCACAGCGGGGGGTTCGGCAGATACGCAGTATTTT,CASSTAGGSADTQYF
TRBV5-4,few,TRBD1,TRBJ1-4,TGTGCCAGCAGCCTACAGGGGGCGAGTGAAAAACTGTTTTTT,CASSLQGASEKLFF
TRBV9,.,TRBD1,TRBJ2-6,TGTGCCAGCAGCTTACGTCAGGGGGAGTTTTCTGGGGCCAACGTCCTGACTTTC,CASSLRQGEFSGANVLTF
TRBV3-1,.,.,TRBJ1-4,TGTGCCAGCAGCCAAGGCGGGGCCCGGAATGAAAAACTGTTTTTT,CASSQGGARNEKLFF
TRBV7-9,.,.,TRBJ2-1,TGTGCCAGCAGCTTAGGAGCTGGCGCTTCTTACAATGAGCAGTTCTTC,CASSLGAGASYNEQFF
TRBV6-2/TRBV6-3,few,.,TRBJ2-1,TGTGCCAGCACCGATTTCCGTATGTGGCAGTTCTTC,CASTDFRMWQFF
TRBV4-1,few,.,TRBJ2-1,TGCGCCAGCAGCCAATTTCGCCGGGCTTCCTACAATGAGCAGTTCTTC,CASSQFRRASYNEQFF
TRBV20-1,few,.,TRBJ2-7,TGCAGTGCTACCCCCGGGACACTTACCTACGAGCAGTACTTC,CSATPGTLTYEQYF
TRBV14,.,.,TRBJ2-4,TGTGCCAGCAGTTCCCAGGGGTGGCAAAACATTCAGTACTTC,CASSSQGWQNIQYF
TRBV7-9,few,.,TRBJ2-4,TGTGCCAGCAGCTTCGACAGCGGGCAGGACATTCAGTACTTC,CASSFDSGQDIQYF
TRBV5-5,.,TRBD2,TRBJ2-7,TGTGCCAGCAGCCACACGAGGACTAGCGGCTACGAGCAGTACTTC,CASSHTRTSGYEQYF
TRBV6-5,few,.,TRBJ2-5,TGTGCCAGCAGTTACTCTATCAGTACGGAGACCCAGTACTTC,CASSYSISTETQYF
TRBV18,many,.,TRBJ1-5,TGTGCCAGCTCACCAGCGACAGATCAGCCCCAGCATTTT,CASSPATDQPQHF
TRBV5-1,.,.,TRBJ2-1,TGCGCCAGCAGCTTGACGGCAGGGGGGAACAATGAGCAGTTCTTC,CASSLTAGGNNEQFF
TRBV5-1,few,TRBD2,TRBJ2-5,TGCGCCAGCAGCCAGGGACTAGCGGCGCCGCAAGAGACCCAGTACTTC,CASSQGLAAPQETQYF
TRBV18,few,TRBD1,TRBJ1-2,TGTGCCAGCTCACCCGACGACAGGGTTTGGGGCTACACCTTC,CASSPDDRVWGYTF
TRBV7-2,few,.,TRBJ2-2,TGTGCCAGCAGCTCTTCAGGGGGGATCGGGGAGCTGTTTTTT,CASSSSGGIGELFF
TRBV4-3,.,TRBD1,TRBJ2-1,TGCGCCAGCAGCCTCGCGGGACAGGGGGGCAATGAGCAGTTCTTC,CASSLAGQGGNEQFF
TRBV24-1,few,TRBD1,TRBJ1-1,TGTGCCACCAGTGACCCGGACAGGGCATCGAACACTGAAGCTTTCTTT,CATSDPDRASNTEAFF
TRBV5-1,few,.,TRBJ1-2,TGCGCCAGCAGCTTGGGGCCGGGAGCCTATGGCTACACCTTC,CASSLGPGAYGYTF
TRBV6-5,few,.,TRBJ1-1,TGTGCCAGCAGTTACTCCCGGAGTACTGAAGCTTTCTTT,CASSYSRSTEAFF
TRBV12-3/TRBV12-4,many,.,TRBJ2-3,TGTGCCAGCAGGGGAGGGGGCGCAGATACGCAGTATTTT,CASRGGGADTQYF
TRBV13,.,.,TRBJ1-1,TGTGCCAGCAGCTTAAACAGGGCGGCCACTGAAGCTTTCTTT,CASSLNRAATEAFF
TRBV24-1,few,.,TRBJ2-1,TGTGCCACCAGCGTGGGTCGTTACTCCTACAATGAGCAGTTCTTC,CATSVGRYSYNEQFF